This note documents a single T cell receptor (beta chain) sequence. The germline CDR1 and CDR2 sequences are SGHTA and FQGTGA. V shed 3 bases and J shed 0 bases, with 7 bases lying between them. The length of the CDR3 is 14 residues. Clones were sequenced by immunoSEQ multiplex PCR, and TCRdb holds only the in-frame ones, with some missing. The sample lists approximately 2,000,000 clones; roughly 92% were seen once. This sample is drawn from a study of shared clonotypes between healthy human individuals. Study details: Each donor had three CD4 naive, three CD4 memory, two CD8 naive and one CD8 memory plate.

This chain connects TRBV7-3 to TRBJ2-3; D remains ambiguous. The receptor comes from a man younger than 35 in good health. Some clones in this sample may be carry-over from other donors' samples. Sequencing used naive CD4+ T cells from PBMCs. As to subset: CD45RA+ positively selected. The chain's CDR3 is CASSFSSSTDTQYF. The CDR3 nucleotides read TGTGCCAGCAGCTTTTCGTCTAGCACAGATACGCAGTATTTT.